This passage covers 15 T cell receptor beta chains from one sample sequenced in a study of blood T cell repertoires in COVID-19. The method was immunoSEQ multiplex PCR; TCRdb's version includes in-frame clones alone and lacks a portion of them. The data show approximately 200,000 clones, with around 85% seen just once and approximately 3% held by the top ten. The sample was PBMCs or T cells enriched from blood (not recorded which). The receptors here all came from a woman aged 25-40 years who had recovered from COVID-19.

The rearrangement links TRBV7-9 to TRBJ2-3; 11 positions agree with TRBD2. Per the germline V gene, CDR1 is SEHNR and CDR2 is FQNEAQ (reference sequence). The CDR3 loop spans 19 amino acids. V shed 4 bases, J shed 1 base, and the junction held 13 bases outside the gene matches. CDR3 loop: CASSSPVELAGGGTDTQYF. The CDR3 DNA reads TGTGCCAGCAGCTCGCCCGTGGAGCTAGCGGGGGGAGGCACAGATACGCAGTATTTT. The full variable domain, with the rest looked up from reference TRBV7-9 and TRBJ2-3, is DTGVSQNPRHKITKRGQNVTFRCDPISEHNRLYWYRQTLGQGPEFLTYFQNEAQLEKSRLLSDRFSAERPKGSFSTLEIQRTEQGDSAMYLCASSSPVELAGGGTDTQYFGPGTRLTVL.

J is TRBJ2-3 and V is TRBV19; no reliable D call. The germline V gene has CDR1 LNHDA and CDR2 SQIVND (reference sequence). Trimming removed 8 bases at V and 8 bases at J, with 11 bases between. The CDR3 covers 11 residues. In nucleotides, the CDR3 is TGTGCCAGTCGGTCCAGAGGTACGCAGTATTTT. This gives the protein CASRSRGTQYF.

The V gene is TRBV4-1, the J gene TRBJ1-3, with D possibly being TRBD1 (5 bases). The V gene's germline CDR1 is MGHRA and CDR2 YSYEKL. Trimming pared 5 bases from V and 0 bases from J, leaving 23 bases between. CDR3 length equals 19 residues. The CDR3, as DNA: TGCGCCAGCAGCTTCAGACCCCGGGCAACCAGGGACTCTGGAAACACCATATATTTT. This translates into CASSFRPRATRDSGNTIYF.

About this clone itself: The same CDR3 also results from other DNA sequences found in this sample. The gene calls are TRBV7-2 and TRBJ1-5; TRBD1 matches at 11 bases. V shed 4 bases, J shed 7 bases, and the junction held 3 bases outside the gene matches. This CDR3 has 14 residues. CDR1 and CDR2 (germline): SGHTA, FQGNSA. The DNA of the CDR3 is TGTGCCAGCAGCTCGGGACAGGGGGGCCAGCCCCAGCATTTT. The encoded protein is CASSSGQGGQPQHF.

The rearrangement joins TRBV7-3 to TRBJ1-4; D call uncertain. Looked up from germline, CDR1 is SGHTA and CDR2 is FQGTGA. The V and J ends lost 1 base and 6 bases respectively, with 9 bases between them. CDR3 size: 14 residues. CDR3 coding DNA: TGTGCCAGCAGCTTAAGGGCCGGGGATGAAAAACTGTTTTTT. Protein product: CASSLRAGDEKLFF.

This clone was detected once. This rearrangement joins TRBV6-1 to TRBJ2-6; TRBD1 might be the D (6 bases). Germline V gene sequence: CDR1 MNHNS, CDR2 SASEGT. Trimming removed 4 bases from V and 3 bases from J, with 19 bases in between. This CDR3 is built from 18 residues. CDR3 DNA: TGTGCCAGCAGTGGGGGGACGACAGGCTGGGTTGGGGCCAACGTCCTGACTTTC. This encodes CASSGGTTGWVGANVLTF.

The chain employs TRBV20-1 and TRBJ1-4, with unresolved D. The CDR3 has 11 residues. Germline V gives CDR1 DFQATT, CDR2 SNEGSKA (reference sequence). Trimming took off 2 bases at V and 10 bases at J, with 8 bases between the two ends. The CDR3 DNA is TGCAGTGCTAGAACCAGTTTAAAACTGTTTTTT. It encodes CSARTSLKLFF.

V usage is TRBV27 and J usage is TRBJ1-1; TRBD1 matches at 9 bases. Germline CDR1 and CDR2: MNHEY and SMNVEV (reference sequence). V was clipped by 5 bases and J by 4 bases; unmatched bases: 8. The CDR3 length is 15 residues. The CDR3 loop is CASSGGQGLGTEAFF. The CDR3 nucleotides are TGTGCCAGCAGTGGTGGACAGGGGCTGGGCACTGAAGCTTTCTTT.

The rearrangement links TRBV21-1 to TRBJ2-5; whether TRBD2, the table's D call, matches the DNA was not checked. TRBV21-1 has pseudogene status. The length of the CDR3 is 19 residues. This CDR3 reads CASKGKGCGGRVVWETQYF. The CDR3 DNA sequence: TGTGCCAGCAAGGGGAAAGGATGCGGCGGGAGGGTTGTATGGGAGACCCAGTACTTC.

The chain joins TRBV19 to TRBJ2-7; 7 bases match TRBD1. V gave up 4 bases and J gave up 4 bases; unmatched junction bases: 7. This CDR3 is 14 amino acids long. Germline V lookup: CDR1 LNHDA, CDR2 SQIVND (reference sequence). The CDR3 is CASSKRTGGYEQYV. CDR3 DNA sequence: TGTGCCAGTAGTAAAAGGACAGGTGGGTACGAGCAGTACGTC.

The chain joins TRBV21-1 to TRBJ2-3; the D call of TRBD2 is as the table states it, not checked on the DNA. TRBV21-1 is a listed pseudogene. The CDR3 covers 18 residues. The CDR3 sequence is CARWQGLAGASGTDTQYF. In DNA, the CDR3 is TGTGCCAGGTGGCAGGGACTAGCGGGAGCTAGTGGCACAGATACGCAGTATTTT.

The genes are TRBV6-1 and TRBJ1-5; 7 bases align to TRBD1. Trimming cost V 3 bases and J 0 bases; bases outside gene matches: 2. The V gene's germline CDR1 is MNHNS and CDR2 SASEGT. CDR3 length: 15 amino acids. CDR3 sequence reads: CASSEGQYSNQPQHF. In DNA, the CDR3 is TGTGCCAGCAGTGAGGGACAGTATAGCAATCAGCCCCAGCATTTT.

CDR3 in DNA: TGTGCCAGCTCCTGGGTCACAGGGACCTATGGCTACACCTTC. Residues: CASSWVTGTYGYTF. The chain is built from TRBV28 and TRBJ1-2, with D maybe TRBD1 (6 bases). This CDR3 spans 14 amino acids. The germline V gene encodes CDR1 MDHEN and CDR2 SYDVKM. Trimming took off 8 bases at V and 4 bases at J, with 17 bases between the two ends.

The CDR3 sequence: CASWGRGVSGNTIYF. The CDR3 DNA follows: TGTGCCAGCTGGGGCAGGGGGGTCTCTGGAAACACCATATATTTT. The chain joins TRBV2 to TRBJ1-3, with 7 nucleotides matching TRBD1. This CDR3 has 15 amino acids. V gave up 8 bases and J gave up 0 bases; unmatched junction bases: 7. The germline gives CDR1 SNHLY, CDR2 FYNNEI.

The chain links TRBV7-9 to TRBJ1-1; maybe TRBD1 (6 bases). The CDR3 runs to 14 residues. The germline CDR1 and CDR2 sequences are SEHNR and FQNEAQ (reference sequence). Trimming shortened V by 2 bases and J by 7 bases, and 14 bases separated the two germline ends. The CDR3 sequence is CASSLWEPGVEAFF. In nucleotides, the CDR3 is TGTGCCAGCAGCTTATGGGAACCAGGGGTTGAAGCTTTCTTT.